This is a list of T cell receptor beta chains from one sample in a study of T cell repertoires in cytomegalovirus infection. TCRdb re-analysed the reads in MiXCR, keeping a single row per CDR3 protein. Among hundreds of thousands of distinct CDR3 sequences listed, 30% to 35% were seen once. Their antigens remain unidentified. The sample was cultured PBMCs, taken from culture after CMV antigen stimulation. The source of these receptors is a human donor in good health (CMV status not recorded). Some clones in this sample may be carry-over from other donors' samples. Both conserved end residues are part of each CDR3. Fields, in order: D gene, J gene, V gene, clone size, CDR3 length, CDR3 protein, CDR3 DNA. D genes are given only for firm matches. Not all rows give a size; the values are once, few, many and, for expanded clones, a class.

D: -
J: TRBJ2-7
V: TRBV29-1
size: -
length: 12
CDR3: CSVAEGWNEQYF
DNA: TGCAGCGTTGCCGAGGGATGGAACGAGCAGTACTTC

D: -
J: TRBJ2-3
V: TRBV7-6
size: many
length: 15
CDR3: CASSLARNGGDTQYF
DNA: TGTGCCAGCAGCTTAGCGCGAAACGGGGGTGATACGCAGTATTTT

D: -
J: TRBJ1-3
V: TRBV7-9
size: few
length: 15
CDR3: CASSLGDLSGNTIYF
DNA: TGTGCCAGCAGCTTAGGAGACCTCTCTGGAAACACCATATATTTT

D: TRBD1
J: TRBJ2-5
V: TRBV4-1
size: -
length: 15
CDR3: CASSQVGTAPETQYF
DNA: TGCGCCAGCAGCCAAGTTGGGACAGCTCCAGAGACCCAGTACTTC

D: TRBD2
J: TRBJ2-7
V: TRBV6-2/TRBV6-3
size: -
length: 14
CDR3: CATVRTSATYEQYF
DNA: TGTGCCACCGTTCGGACTAGCGCGACCTACGAGCAGTACTTC

D: -
J: TRBJ2-3
V: TRBV28
size: few
length: 14
CDR3: CASYQDGVADTQYF
DNA: TGTGCCAGCTACCAGGATGGGGTGGCAGATACGCAGTATTTT

D: TRBD1
J: TRBJ1-1
V: TRBV7-2
size: many
length: 17
CDR3: CASSPGRAGQVNTEAFF
DNA: TGTGCCAGCAGCCCAGGTAGGGCGGGACAGGTGAACACTGAAGCTTTCTTT

D: -
J: TRBJ2-3
V: TRBV4-1
size: once
length: 15
CDR3: CASSQAGSGTDTQYF
DNA: TGCGCCAGCAGCCAGGCGGGGAGCGGCACAGATACGCAGTATTTT

D: -
J: TRBJ2-5
V: TRBV20-1
size: few
length: 12
CDR3: CSAGAPGETQYF
DNA: TGCAGTGCTGGGGCCCCCGGGGAGACCCAGTACTTC

D: -
J: TRBJ2-1
V: TRBV12-5
size: few
length: 16
CDR3: CASGLVLEQTYNEQFF
DNA: TGTGCTAGTGGTTTGGTACTGGAACAGACCTACAATGAGCAGTTCTTC

D: -
J: TRBJ1-5
V: TRBV20-1
size: few
length: 18
CDR3: CSARDHAPGPAGNQPQHF
DNA: TGCAGTGCTAGAGATCATGCCCCGGGACCTGCGGGGAATCAGCCCCAGCATTTT

D: TRBD2
J: TRBJ2-7
V: TRBV10-3
size: -
length: 13
CDR3: CAAGTSGTYEQYF
DNA: TGTGCCGCCGGGACTAGCGGGACCTACGAGCAGTACTTC

D: -
J: TRBJ1-6
V: TRBV2
size: -
length: 15
CDR3: CASSDARSYNSPLHF
DNA: TGTGCCAGCAGTGATGCAAGGTCCTATAATTCACCCCTCCACTTT

D: TRBD2
J: TRBJ2-1
V: TRBV20-1
size: -
length: 16
CDR3: CSARAGGAISYNEQFF
DNA: TGCAGTGCTAGAGCCGGGGGGGCGATCTCCTACAATGAGCAGTTCTTC

D: -
J: TRBJ2-7
V: TRBV4-1
size: -
length: 15
CDR3: CASSQEKGNSYEQYF
DNA: TGCGCCAGCAGCCAAGAAAAAGGGAACTCCTACGAGCAGTACTTC

D: -
J: TRBJ2-1
V: TRBV7-2
size: few
length: 15
CDR3: CASSPFDPNVNEQFF
DNA: TGTGCCAGCAGCCCCTTTGACCCGAACGTCAATGAGCAGTTCTTC

D: -
J: TRBJ1-6
V: TRBV7-2
size: few
length: 14
CDR3: CASRPTGTYSPLHF
DNA: TGTGCCAGCAGGCCAACAGGGACCTATTCACCCCTCCACTTT

D: -
J: TRBJ2-2
V: TRBV7-8
size: once
length: 16
CDR3: CASSPQQPRGTGELFF
DNA: TGTGCCAGCAGCCCCCAGCAACCAAGAGGTACCGGGGAGCTGTTTTTT

D: -
J: TRBJ1-1
V: TRBV6-1
size: few
length: 14
CDR3: CASSPPNRNTEAFF
DNA: TGTGCCAGCAGCCCCCCGAACAGGAACACTGAAGCTTTCTTT

D: -
J: TRBJ2-3
V: TRBV6-2/TRBV6-3
size: -
length: 14
CDR3: CASSYEGPTDTQYF
DNA: TGTGCCAGCAGTTACGAGGGTCCCACAGATACGCAGTATTTT

D: -
J: TRBJ2-3
V: TRBV7-2
size: -
length: 13
CDR3: CASSFRLRDRKYF
DNA: TGTGCCAGCAGTTTTCGGCTAAGGGACCGGAAGTATTTT

D: -
J: TRBJ2-2
V: TRBV27
size: -
length: 12
CDR3: CAVYKGTGELFF
DNA: TGTGCCGTATATAAGGGAACCGGGGAGCTGTTTTTT

D: -
J: TRBJ2-2
V: TRBV5-4
size: -
length: 15
CDR3: CASSLREINTGELFF
DNA: TGTGCCAGCAGCCTCCGGGAGATTAACACCGGGGAGCTGTTTTTT

D: -
J: TRBJ1-2
V: TRBV28
size: -
length: 15
CDR3: CASSFPGDGHYGYTF
DNA: TGTGCCAGCAGTTTTCCAGGGGATGGGCACTATGGCTACACCTTC

D: TRBD2
J: TRBJ2-7
V: TRBV7-2
size: many
length: 16
CDR3: CASSLWTSGGLSEQYF
DNA: TGTGCCAGCAGCCTCTGGACTAGCGGGGGGTTAAGCGAGCAGTACTTC

D: -
J: TRBJ2-1
V: TRBV7-9
size: many
length: 12
CDR3: CASSLGGPRRFF
DNA: TGTGCCAGCAGCTTAGGAGGCCCACGACGGTTCTTC

D: -
J: TRBJ1-1
V: TRBV7-2
size: -
length: 14
CDR3: CASSLNLLNTEAFF
DNA: TGTGCCAGCAGCTTAAATCTTCTGAACACTGAAGCTTTCTTT

D: -
J: TRBJ2-1
V: TRBV4-1
size: few
length: 15
CDR3: CASSQEGTGAGEQFF
DNA: TGCGCCAGCAGCCAAGAAGGGACCGGGGCGGGTGAGCAGTTCTTC

D: TRBD1
J: TRBJ1-1
V: TRBV12-3/TRBV12-4
size: -
length: 13
CDR3: CASSSAGTGKAFF
DNA: TGTGCCAGCAGTTCGGCCGGGACAGGGAAAGCTTTCTTT